These T cell receptor beta chains were read from a single sample in a study of T cells in Graves' hyperthyroidism and ophthalmopathy. TCRdb re-analysed the multiplex PCR reads in MiXCR, keeping a single row per CDR3 protein. Here the sample spans 470,000 or so distinct CDR3 sequences, 20% to 25% being singletons. Sequenced sample: blood. The receptors come from a young man with Graves' hyperthyroidism. Each CDR3 is given with its conserved first and last residue. D genes are given only for firm matches. Clone sizes are given selectively: once, few, many, or a class where the clone is expanded.

j_call,v_call,d_call,clone_size,cdr3_aa,cdr3_nt
TRBJ2-5,TRBV2,.,.,CASSIQVETQYF,TGTGCCAGCAGTATACAGGTGGAGACCCAGTACTTC
TRBJ2-5,TRBV2,TRBD2,.,CASSGLAGYQETQYF,TGTGCCAGCAGTGGGCTAGCGGGGTACCAAGAGACCCAGTACTTC
TRBJ2-7,TRBV5-1,.,many,CASSLNAVSYEQYF,TGCGCCAGCAGCTTAAACGCAGTCTCCTACGAGCAGTACTTC
TRBJ2-7,TRBV4-1,.,.,CASSPRAESYEQYF,TGCGCCAGCAGCCCCCGGGCCGAGTCCTACGAGCAGTACTTC
TRBJ1-1,TRBV2,.,many,CASSEGVTYPAFF,TGTGCCAGCAGTGAAGGGGTGACCTACCCGGCTTTCTTT
TRBJ2-2,TRBV6-2/TRBV6-3,.,many,CASSPTRNTGELFF,TGTGCCAGCAGCCCCACCCGGAATACCGGGGAGCTGTTTTTT
TRBJ2-2,TRBV5-1,.,few,CASSLSSGYTGELFF,TGCGCCAGCAGCTTATCTTCGGGGTACACCGGGGAGCTGTTTTTT
TRBJ1-2,TRBV4-2,.,many,CASSQEKVGDYGYTF,TGTGCCAGCAGCCAAGAGAAGGTCGGTGACTATGGCTACACCTTC
TRBJ1-1,TRBV7-6,.,many,CASSLVGGVNTEAFF,TGTGCCAGCAGCTTAGTAGGGGGGGTGAACACTGAAGCTTTCTTT
TRBJ2-7,TRBV28,TRBD2,many,CASRGKAAGDPYEQYF,TGTGCCAGCAGAGGTAAGGCAGCGGGGGATCCCTACGAGCAGTACTTC
TRBJ2-5,TRBV15,.,many,CATSRLSETQYF,TGTGCCACCAGCAGACTCTCCGAGACCCAGTACTTC
TRBJ1-1,TRBV12-3/TRBV12-4,TRBD1,few,CASRDQGAEAFF,TGTGCCAGCAGAGATCAGGGGGCTGAAGCTTTCTTT
TRBJ1-1,TRBV11-1,.,few,CAIKGGQGRTAFF,TGTGCCATCAAAGGCGGGCAGGGCCGAACGGCTTTCTTT
TRBJ2-7,TRBV4-1,.,.,CASSQLAPGISYEQYF,TGCGCCAGCAGCCAGTTGGCCCCAGGTATCTCCTACGAGCAGTACTTC
TRBJ2-7,TRBV6-5,TRBD2,many,CASSYFARGGNYEQYF,TGTGCCAGCAGTTACTTCGCCCGGGGGGGTAACTACGAGCAGTACTTC
TRBJ1-1,TRBV7-2,TRBD1,many,CASSSSRQGRTQTEAFF,TGTGCCAGCAGCTCCTCGCGACAGGGTAGGACGCAAACTGAAGCTTTCTTT
TRBJ1-1,TRBV29-1,.,many,CSAEGATGTEAFF,TGCAGCGCCGAAGGGGCTACGGGCACTGAAGCTTTCTTT
TRBJ2-7,TRBV10-2,.,many,CASSESLDGPYEQYF,TGCGCCAGCAGTGAGTCGCTAGATGGGCCCTACGAGCAGTACTTC
TRBJ1-5,TRBV4-2,TRBD1,few,CASSQVLGGHQPQHF,TGTGCCAGCAGCCAAGTTTTAGGGGGCCATCAGCCCCAGCATTTT
TRBJ2-7,TRBV20-1,.,many,CSARWTEAVYEQYF,TGCAGTGCTAGATGGACGGAGGCTGTCTACGAGCAGTACTTC
TRBJ2-5,TRBV12-3/TRBV12-4,TRBD1,.,CASGGSGTGPPGETQYF,TGTGCCAGCGGAGGCTCCGGGACAGGGCCTCCCGGGGAGACCCAGTACTTC
TRBJ2-7,TRBV5-1,.,.,CASSLGQTISYEQYF,TGCGCCAGCAGCTTGGGACAGACTATCTCCTACGAGCAGTACTTC
TRBJ1-1,TRBV5-1,.,.,CASSLGGKAEAFF,TGCGCCAGCAGCTTGGGGGGGAAGGCAGAAGCTTTCTTT
TRBJ2-4,TRBV30,TRBD1,many,CAWMEFGAGQGNIQYF,TGTGCCTGGATGGAGTTTGGGGCTGGACAGGGAAACATTCAGTACTTC
TRBJ2-7,TRBV6-1,.,many,CASSPGRTYEQYF,TGTGCCAGCAGCCCCGGACGGACATACGAGCAGTACTTC
TRBJ2-7,TRBV29-1,TRBD1,many,CSVWTGNNYEQYF,TGCAGCGTTTGGACAGGGAATAACTACGAGCAGTACTTC
TRBJ2-2,TRBV12-3/TRBV12-4,.,many,CASSDPGVTGELFF,TGTGCCAGCAGCGACCCAGGGGTCACCGGGGAGCTGTTTTTT
TRBJ2-5,TRBV11-1,TRBD2,few,CASSPRTSGAAGETQYF,TGTGCCAGCAGCCCCCGGACTAGCGGGGCGGCTGGAGAGACCCAGTACTTC
TRBJ1-2,TRBV11-1,.,.,CASSASLVRARAVRGYTF,TGTGCCAGCAGCGCCTCTTTGGTTAGGGCCAGGGCGGTGCGGGGCTACACCTTC
TRBJ2-2,TRBV28,.,many,CASRNTNTGELFF,TGTGCCAGCAGGAACACGAACACCGGGGAGCTGTTTTTT
TRBJ1-6,TRBV30,.,many,CAWSVPGNSPLHF,TGTGCCTGGAGTGTACCGGGGAATTCACCCCTCCACTTT
TRBJ1-5,TRBV12-3/TRBV12-4,.,many,CASSFELNQPQHF,TGTGCCAGCAGTTTCGAGCTAAATCAGCCCCAGCATTTT
TRBJ2-5,TRBV5-1,.,few,CASRRDQETQYF,TGCGCCAGCAGAAGGGACCAAGAGACCCAGTACTTC
TRBJ1-6,TRBV5-1,.,many,CASSFSGLGSPLHF,TGCGCCAGCAGCTTCTCAGGGTTGGGTTCACCCCTCCACTTT
TRBJ2-2,TRBV11-2,.,many,CASSQAYGGELFF,TGTGCCAGCAGCCAGGCGTACGGCGGGGAGCTGTTTTTT
TRBJ1-4,TRBV27,TRBD1,few,CASSTDRMNEKLFF,TGTGCCAGCAGTACGGACAGGATGAATGAAAAACTGTTTTTT
TRBJ2-2,TRBV20-1,TRBD2,many,CSARASGGAAGELFF,TGCAGTGCTAGAGCGAGCGGGGGGGCGGCCGGGGAGCTGTTTTTT
TRBJ1-1,TRBV2,.,many,CASRDTGVNTEAFF,TGTGCCAGCAGGGACACAGGAGTCAACACTGAAGCTTTCTTT
TRBJ2-3,TRBV6-2/TRBV6-3,.,.,CASSRSGPTLQTDTQYF,TGTGCCAGCAGCAGATCCGGGCCCACCTTACAAACAGATACGCAGTATTTT
TRBJ1-5,TRBV11-2,.,many,CASSQSPDQPQHF,TGTGCCAGCAGCCAGTCCCCGGATCAGCCCCAGCATTTT
TRBJ2-7,TRBV2,TRBD2,.,CASSPGRGVSYEQYF,TGTGCCAGCAGTCCGGGGAGGGGAGTCTCCTACGAGCAGTACTTC
TRBJ1-1,TRBV6-2/TRBV6-3,.,many,CASSSVRLTENTEAFF,TGTGCCAGCAGTTCGGTACGGCTGACAGAGAACACTGAAGCTTTCTTT
TRBJ1-1,TRBV20-1,.,.,CTKADGGFGTEAFF,TGCACCAAAGCGGACGGGGGGTTCGGCACTGAAGCTTTCTTT
TRBJ2-7,TRBV27,TRBD2,many,CASSAGRSYEQYF,TGTGCCAGCAGCGCCGGGAGGAGCTACGAGCAGTACTTC
TRBJ2-5,TRBV6-1,.,.,CASSETRTPRETQYF,TGTGCCAGCAGTGAAACCCGCACACCGCGGGAGACCCAGTACTTC
TRBJ1-1,TRBV10-3,.,many,CAILRGPSGRYTEAFF,TGTGCCATCCTTCGGGGGCCCTCGGGGAGGTACACTGAAGCTTTCTTT
TRBJ2-2,TRBV28,.,many,CASMPRGNTGELFF,TGTGCCAGCATGCCGCGGGGGAACACCGGGGAGCTGTTTTTT
TRBJ1-2,TRBV6-5,TRBD1,many,CASTNSGQEIYGYTF,TGTGCCAGCACTAACTCGGGACAGGAGATTTATGGCTACACCTTC
TRBJ2-5,TRBV18,.,.,CASSTSYGETQYF,TGTGCCAGCTCAACCTCATACGGCGAGACCCAGTACTTC
TRBJ1-2,TRBV12-3/TRBV12-4,.,.,CASSFSAGWISNGYTF,TGTGCCAGCAGTTTCAGTGCAGGGTGGATTAGTAATGGCTACACCTTC
TRBJ1-5,TRBV4-1,.,few,CASSPSGSYSNQPQHF,TGCGCCAGCAGCCCGTCTGGGAGTTATAGCAATCAGCCCCAGCATTTT
TRBJ2-5,TRBV6-5,TRBD2,many,CASSYGTSGARVGETQYF,TGTGCCAGCAGCTACGGGACTAGCGGGGCCCGGGTCGGAGAGACCCAGTACTTC